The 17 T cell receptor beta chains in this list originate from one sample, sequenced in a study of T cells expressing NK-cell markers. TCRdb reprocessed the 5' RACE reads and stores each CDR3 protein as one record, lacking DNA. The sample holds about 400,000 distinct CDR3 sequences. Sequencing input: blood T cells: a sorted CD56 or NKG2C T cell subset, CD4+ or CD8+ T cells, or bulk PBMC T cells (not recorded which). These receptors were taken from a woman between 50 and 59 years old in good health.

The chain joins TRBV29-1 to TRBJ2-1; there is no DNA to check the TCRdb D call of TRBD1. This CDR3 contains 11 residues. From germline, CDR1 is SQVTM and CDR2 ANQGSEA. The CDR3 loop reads CSVPPGPGQFF.

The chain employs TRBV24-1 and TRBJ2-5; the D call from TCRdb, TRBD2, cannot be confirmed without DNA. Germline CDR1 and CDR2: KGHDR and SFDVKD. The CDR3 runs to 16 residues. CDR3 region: CATSPGLAVQQETQYF.

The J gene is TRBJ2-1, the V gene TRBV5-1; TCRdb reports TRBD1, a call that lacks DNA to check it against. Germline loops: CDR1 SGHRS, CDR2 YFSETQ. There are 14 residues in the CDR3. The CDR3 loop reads CASSLRQGLNEQFF. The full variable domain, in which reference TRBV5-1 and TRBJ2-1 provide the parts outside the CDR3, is KAGVTQTPRYLIKTRGQQVTLSCSPISGHRSVSWYQQTPGQGLQFLFEYFSETQRNKGNFPGRFSGRQFSNSRSEMNVSTLELGDSALYLCASSLRQGLNEQFFGPGTRLTVL.

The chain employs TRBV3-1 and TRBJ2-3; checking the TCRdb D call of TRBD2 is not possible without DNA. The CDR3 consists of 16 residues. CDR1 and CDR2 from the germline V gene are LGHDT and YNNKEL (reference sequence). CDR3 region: CASSRLRAGGPDTQYF.

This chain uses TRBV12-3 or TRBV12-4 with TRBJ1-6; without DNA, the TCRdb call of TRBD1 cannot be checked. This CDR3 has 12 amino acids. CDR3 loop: CASSTRQGPLHF.

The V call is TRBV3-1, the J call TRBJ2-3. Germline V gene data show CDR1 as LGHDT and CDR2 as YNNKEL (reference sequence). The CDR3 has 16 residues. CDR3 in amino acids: CASSQESSPNTDTQYF.

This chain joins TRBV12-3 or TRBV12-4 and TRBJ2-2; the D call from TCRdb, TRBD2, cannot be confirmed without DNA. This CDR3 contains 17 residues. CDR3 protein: CASRPLASIANTGELFF.

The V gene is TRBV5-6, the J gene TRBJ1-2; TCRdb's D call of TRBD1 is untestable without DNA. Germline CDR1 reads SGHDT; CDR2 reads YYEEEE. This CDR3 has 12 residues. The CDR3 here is CASVRGDYGYTF.

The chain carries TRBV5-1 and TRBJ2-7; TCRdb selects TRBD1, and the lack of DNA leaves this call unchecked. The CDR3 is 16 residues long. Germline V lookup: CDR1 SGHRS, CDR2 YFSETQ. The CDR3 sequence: CASSLGTRQGVDEQYF.

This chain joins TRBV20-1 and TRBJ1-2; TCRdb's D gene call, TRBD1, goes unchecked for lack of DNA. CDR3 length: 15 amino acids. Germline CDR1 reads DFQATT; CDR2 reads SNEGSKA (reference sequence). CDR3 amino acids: CSARVSGTLNYGYTF.

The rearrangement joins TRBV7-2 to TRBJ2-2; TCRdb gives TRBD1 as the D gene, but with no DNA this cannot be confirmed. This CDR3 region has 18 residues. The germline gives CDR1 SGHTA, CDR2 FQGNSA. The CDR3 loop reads CASSLMSGGGWRTGELFF.

The CDR3 reads CASSRTGGIADTQYF. V gene TRBV5-1 combines with J gene TRBJ2-3; with no DNA, the TCRdb D assignment of TRBD1 cannot be verified. Germline V gene lookup returns CDR1 SGHRS and CDR2 YFSETQ. The CDR3 is 15 residues long. The variable domain in full, with the rest retrieved from reference TRBV5-1 and TRBJ2-3, is KAGVTQTPRYLIKTRGQQVTLSCSPISGHRSVSWYQQTPGQGLQFLFEYFSETQRNKGNFPGRFSGRQFSNSRSEMNVSTLELGDSALYLCASSRTGGIADTQYFGPGTRLTVL.

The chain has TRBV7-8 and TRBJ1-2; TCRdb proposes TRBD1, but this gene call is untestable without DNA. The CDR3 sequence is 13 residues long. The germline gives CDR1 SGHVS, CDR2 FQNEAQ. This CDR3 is CASRPGPDYGYTF.

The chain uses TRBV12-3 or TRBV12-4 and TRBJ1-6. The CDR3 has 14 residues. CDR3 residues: CASSSFRNNSPLHF.

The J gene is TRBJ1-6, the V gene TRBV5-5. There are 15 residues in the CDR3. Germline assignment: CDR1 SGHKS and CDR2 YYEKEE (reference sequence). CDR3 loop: CASSLVPHGNSPLHF.

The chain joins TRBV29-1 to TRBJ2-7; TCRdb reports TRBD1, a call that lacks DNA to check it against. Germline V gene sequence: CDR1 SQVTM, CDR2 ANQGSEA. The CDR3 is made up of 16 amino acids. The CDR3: CSVEGRVSPLSYEQYF.

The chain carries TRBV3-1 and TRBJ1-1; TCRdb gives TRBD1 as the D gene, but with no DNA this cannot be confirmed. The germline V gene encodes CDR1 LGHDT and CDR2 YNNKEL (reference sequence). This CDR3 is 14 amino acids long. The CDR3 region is CASSRQAGATEAFF.